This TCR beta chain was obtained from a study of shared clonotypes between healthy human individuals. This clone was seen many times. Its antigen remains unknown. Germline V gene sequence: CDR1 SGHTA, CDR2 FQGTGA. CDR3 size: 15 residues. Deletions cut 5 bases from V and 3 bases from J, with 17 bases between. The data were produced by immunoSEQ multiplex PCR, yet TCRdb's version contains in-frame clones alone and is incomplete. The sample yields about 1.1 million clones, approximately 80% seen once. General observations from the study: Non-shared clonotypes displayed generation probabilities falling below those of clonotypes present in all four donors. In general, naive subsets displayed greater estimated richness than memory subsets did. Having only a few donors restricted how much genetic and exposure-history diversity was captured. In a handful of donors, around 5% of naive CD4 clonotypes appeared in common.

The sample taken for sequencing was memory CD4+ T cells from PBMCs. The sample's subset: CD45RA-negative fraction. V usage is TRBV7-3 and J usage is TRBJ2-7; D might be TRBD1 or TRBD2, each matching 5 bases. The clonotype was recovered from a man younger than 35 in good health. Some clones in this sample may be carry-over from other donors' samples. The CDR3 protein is CASSTRGGSNYEQYF. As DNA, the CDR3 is TGTGCCAGCAGCACCCGGGGCGGTTCGAACTACGAGCAGTACTTC.